Sequencing of this T cell receptor (beta chain) was carried out in a study of post-analysis software for immune sequencing data. General study results and limits: Those with multiple sclerosis, the patient group, showed significantly lower normalized Chao1 diversity than controls.

With regard to this clonotype: Its antigen is not known.

Unique molecular identifiers were present in the TCR beta cDNA libraries. Input populations of 1 to 10 million T cells gave rise to around 480,000 cDNA molecules. TCRdb processed the PCR reads anew with MiXCR; each CDR3 protein has one entry. The sample includes some 700,000 distinct CDR3 sequences, roughly three fifths of them seen just once. The sequence came from a girl aged 2-10 years with multiple sclerosis. The specimen sequenced was blood.

CDR3 sequence reads: CASTLTSGGGTFQETQYF. The CDR3 bases are TGTGCCAGCACGCTGACTAGCGGGGGCGGAACATTCCAAGAGACCCAGTACTTC. This chain uses TRBV7-9 with TRBJ2-5, with 12 bases aligning to TRBD2. Germline trimming cut 7 bases from V and 1 base from J; bases unmatched to any gene: 13. CDR1 is SEHNR and CDR2 is FQNEAQ in the germline V gene (reference sequence). The CDR3 extends over 18 amino acids.